The clone carrying this T cell receptor beta chain occurred once. Its antigen is unknown. This CDR3 has 12 amino acids. Trimming pared 7 bases from V and 3 bases from J, leaving 10 bases between. CDR1 is MNHNY, CDR2 SVGAGI, per germline (reference sequence). The time point here: cycle 4 day 1 (C4D1), after 6 weeks of nivolumab. There was relapse after autologous stem cell transplantation in every patient, and there was variation in brentuximab vedotin exposure. Thawed PBMCs were the source of CD4+ T cells, purified by magnetic negative selection. This sample is drawn from a study of PD-1 blockade in classical Hodgkin lymphoma. General study results and limits: Before treatment, TCR diversity in newly diagnosed patients was reportedly lower than in healthy donors. Complete responders possessed baseline diversity comparable to newly diagnosed patients.

Data came from immunoSEQ multiplex PCR; TCRdb stores just in-frame clones and leaves some out. This sample carries approximately 20,000 clones, roughly 85% of them seen once, and the ten largest clones take more than 2.5%. V usage is TRBV6-6 and J usage is TRBJ2-7; D remains ambiguous. The sequences come from CD4+ T cells from blood, collected before the fourth cycle of nivolumab. This TCR was sampled from a human donor with classical Hodgkin lymphoma. CDR3 DNA: TGTGCCAGCAAAAGGCTAGGCTACGAGCAGTACTTC. Its protein product is CASKRLGYEQYF.